Shown below are 21 T cell receptor beta chains from a single sample sequenced in a study of T cell responses to AZD1222 COVID-19 vaccine. Sequencing was performed with immunoSEQ multiplex PCR; in TCRdb, only in-frame clones are kept and a portion is missing. Of some 160,000 clones listed, 87% are singletons. The material sequenced was peripheral blood, taken 28 days after the second AZD1222 dose. These receptors all come from an adult who received the AZD1222 COVID-19 vaccine.

The chain carries TRBV27 and TRBJ1-4; the match to TRBD1 covers 7 bases. From germline, CDR1 is MNHEY and CDR2 SMNVEV (reference sequence). This CDR3 is 16 amino acids long. V trimming: 3 bases; J trimming: 8 bases; junction bases outside the gene matches: 12. The CDR3 sequence is CASSFLPTGQREKLFF. The CDR3 DNA follows: TGTGCCAGCAGTTTTTTACCGACAGGGCAGCGCGAAAAACTGTTTTTT.

The chain uses TRBV4-3 and TRBJ1-4, with D uncertain. CDR1 LGHNA and CDR2 YSLEER come from the germline V gene. Trimming took 1 base from V and 5 from J, leaving 8 bases between them. There are 14 residues in the CDR3. CDR3 nucleotide sequence: TGCGCCAGCAGCCAAGGGGTTCAAAATGAAAAACTGTTTTTT. This encodes CASSQGVQNEKLFF.

The chain couples TRBV18 to TRBJ2-5; no clear D. The CDR3 consists of 14 residues. V was pared by 2 bases and J by 5 bases, with 12 bases between. Looked up from germline, CDR1 is KGHSH and CDR2 is LQKENI. CDR3 nucleotide sequence: TGTGCCAGCTCACCAGGCGAAGGGTGGGAGACCCAGTACTTC. Its protein product is CASSPGEGWETQYF.

The genes are TRBV19 and TRBJ1-1; D is undetermined. CDR1 and CDR2 (germline): LNHDA, SQIVND (reference sequence). The CDR3 is 11 residues long. V shed 5 bases and J shed 0 bases, with 1 base lying between them. The CDR3 spells CASSLNTEAFF. CDR3 in DNA: TGTGCCAGTAGTCTGAACACTGAAGCTTTCTTT.

The genes are TRBV10-3 and TRBJ1-1; 9 nucleotides agree with TRBD1. The V segment lost 6 bases and the J segment 6 bases; nucleotides outside the gene matches: 11. The germline V gene encodes CDR1 ENHRY and CDR2 SYGVKD. The CDR3 is 15 residues long. The CDR3 loop is CAIRPDRGVGPEAFF. The CDR3 DNA reads TGTGCCATCAGACCCGACAGGGGGGTGGGCCCTGAAGCTTTCTTT.

The chain joins TRBV5-4 to TRBJ2-3, with 9 bases lining up with TRBD2. V lost 3 bases, J lost 0 bases, and 5 bases stayed unmatched. Germline CDR1 SGHNT, CDR2 YYREEE (reference sequence). There are 16 residues in the CDR3. CDR3 sequence (DNA): TGTGCCAGCAGCTATCGACTAGCGGCAAGCACAGATACGCAGTATTTT. This encodes CASSYRLAASTDTQYF.

The CDR3, as DNA: TGTGCCAGCAGCTTTCCCAGGCCCGGCTCTGGAAACACCATATATTTT. Its protein product is CASSFPRPGSGNTIYF. The chain joins TRBV7-9 to TRBJ1-3; D gene ambiguous. Germline CDR1 reads SEHNR; CDR2 reads FQNEAQ (reference sequence). V lost 3 bases to trimming and J lost 0 bases, with 12 bases between them. This CDR3 is built from 16 residues.

This chain joins TRBV5-1 and TRBJ1-5; D possibly corresponds to TRBD1 (5 bases). V lost 0 bases and J 5 bases, leaving 6 bases between the germline ends. CDR3 length: 13 residues. Germline loops: CDR1 SGHRS, CDR2 YFSETQ. The CDR3 spells CASSLVGDQPQHF. The CDR3 nucleotides read TGCGCCAGCAGCTTGGTGGGGGATCAGCCCCAGCATTTT.

This chain joins TRBV4-2 and TRBJ1-1; no firm D call. Trimming cost V 1 base and J 0 bases, with 12 bases left between them. CDR1 LGHNA and CDR2 YNFKEQ come from the germline V gene. The CDR3 sequence is 16 residues long. The CDR3 protein is CASSQGAWALNTEAFF. CDR3 DNA: TGTGCCAGCAGCCAAGGGGCGTGGGCTTTGAACACTGAAGCTTTCTTT.

The chain recombines TRBV4-1 with TRBJ1-3, with D perhaps matching TRBD1 (5 bases). Germline V lookup: CDR1 MGHRA, CDR2 YSYEKL. Trimming shortened V by 5 bases and J by 5 bases, and 19 bases separated the two germline ends. The CDR3 extends over 16 amino acids. For the CDR3, the DNA is TGCGCCAGCAGCGATCTACGGGGCATCGGTAGAAACACCATATATTTT. Its translation: CASSDLRGIGRNTIYF.

This clone was detected once. The chain couples TRBV21-1 to TRBJ2-6; TRBD1, the D gene given by the table, was not confirmed from the DNA. TRBV21-1 is termed a pseudogene. The CDR3 sequence is 18 residues long. In DNA, the CDR3 is TGTGCCAGCAGTCGGGACGGGACAGGAATCTCTGGGGCCAACGTCCTGACTTTC. This sequence encodes CASSRDGTGISGANVLTF.

This clone was observed a few times. The chain is built from TRBV2 and TRBJ1-1; no definite D call. This CDR3 contains 13 residues. Deletions cut 8 bases from V and 0 bases from J, with 10 bases between. Germline CDR1 reads SNHLY; CDR2 reads FYNNEI. The CDR3 sequence: CASAYGMNTEAFF. The CDR3 DNA follows: TGTGCCAGCGCATATGGGATGAACACTGAAGCTTTCTTT.

The V call is TRBV2, the J call TRBJ1-5; TRBD1 agrees at 9 bases. Germline values: CDR1 SNHLY, CDR2 FYNNEI. V lost 6 bases and J lost 7; bases outside the gene matches: 10. The CDR3 extends over 15 amino acids. CDR3 loop: CASSGGQGRGQPQHF. The CDR3 DNA reads TGTGCCAGCAGCGGGGGACAGGGACGAGGACAGCCCCAGCATTTT. The full variable domain, rest sourced from reference TRBV2 and TRBJ1-5, is EPEVTQTPSHQVTQMGQEVILRCVPISNHLYFYWYRQILGQKVEFLVSFYNNEISEKSEIFDDQFSVERPDGSNFTLKIRSTKLEDSAMYFCASSGGQGRGQPQHFGDGTRLSIL.

The chain joins TRBV15 to TRBJ2-7; D unresolved. The CDR3 spans 16 residues. Trimming stripped 0 bases from V and 5 bases from J, with 17 bases between. Germline V CDR1 and CDR2: LNHNV, YYDKDF (reference sequence). CDR3 amino acids: CATSRDWGTTANEQYF. The CDR3 DNA reads TGTGCCACCAGCAGAGATTGGGGAACCACCGCTAACGAGCAGTACTTC. The variable domain in full, completed from reference TRBV15 and TRBJ2-7, reads DAMVIQNPRYQVTQFGKPVTLSCSQTLNHNVMYWYQQKSSQAPKLLFHYYDKDFNNEADTPDNFQSRRPNTSFCFLDIRSPGLGDTAMYLCATSRDWGTTANEQYFGPGTRLTVT.

The rearrangement uses TRBV12-2 and TRBJ2-1; TRBD2 is taken as the D call from the table, unchecked against the DNA. TRBV12-2 corresponds to a pseudogene. There are 14 residues in the CDR3. CDR3 in DNA: TGTGCAAGCTGGGCGGGACCGGGACACAATGAGCAGTTCTTC. Translation: CASWAGPGHNEQFF.

A single count supports this clone. The CDR3 DNA reads TGTGCCAGTTGCCTGAACAATCAGCCCCAGCATTTT. Protein product: CASCLNNQPQHF. The chain carries TRBV19 and TRBJ1-5; D unclear. CDR1 and CDR2 (germline): LNHDA, SQIVND (reference sequence). Trimming removed 8 bases at V and 3 bases at J, with 8 bases between. The CDR3 has 12 residues. Based on the CDR3 plus reference TRBV19 and TRBJ1-5, the full variable domain is DGGITQSPKYLFRKEGQNVTLSCEQNLNHDAMYWYRQDPGQGLRLIYYSQIVNDFQKGDIAEGYSVSREKKESFPLTVTSAQKNPTAFYLCASCLNNQPQHFGDGTRLSIL.

The chain carries TRBV10-3 and TRBJ1-5, with a possible D match to TRBD1 (5 bases). V gave up 3 bases and J gave up 6 bases, with 24 bases separating them. CDR3 length: 18 residues. Looked up from germline, CDR1 is ENHRY and CDR2 is SYGVKD. For the CDR3, the DNA is TGTGCCATCAGTGATTCCCCGCGTGGTGTGCAGGGTATTCAGCCCCAGCATTTT. It codes for CAISDSPRGVQGIQPQHF.

Regarding this clone: This specimen includes other DNA sequences encoding the same CDR3. The rearrangement joins TRBV2 to TRBJ2-7, with D hard to call. This CDR3 comprises 12 residues. Germline lookup yields CDR1 SNHLY and CDR2 FYNNEI. Trimming removed 4 bases at V and 2 bases at J, with 6 bases between. CDR3 bases: TGTGCCAGCAGTGTAGGACCCTACGAGCAGTACTTC. Translating gives CASSVGPYEQYF.

The chain uses TRBV4-3 and TRBJ2-7; 7 nucleotides line up with TRBD2. The CDR3 totals 16 residues. The trim removed 0 bases at V and 0 bases at J, leaving 5 bases unmatched. Germline loops: CDR1 LGHNA, CDR2 YSLEER. The CDR3 coding sequence is TGCGCCAGCAGCCAAGATATGGGGGGGGGCTCCTACGAGCAGTACTTC. It is translated as CASSQDMGGGSYEQYF.

The V and J genes are TRBV9 and TRBJ2-6; D not resolved. This CDR3 spans 15 amino acids. With 1 base removed from V and 4 bases from J, the gap between germline ends came to 9 bases. CDR1 and CDR2 from the germline V gene are SGDLS and YYNGEE. The CDR3 protein is CASSVSGSGANVLTF. Here the CDR3 DNA reads TGTGCCAGCAGCGTATCGGGTTCGGGGGCCAACGTCCTGACTTTC.

There are a few counts of this clone. The gene calls are TRBV12-3 or TRBV12-4 and TRBJ1-2; no clear D. This CDR3 spans 11 amino acids. V was shortened by 2 bases and J by 10 bases, with 8 bases between the two germline ends. The CDR3 protein is CASSLSGYYTF. The CDR3 DNA sequence: TGTGCCAGCAGTTTATCCGGATACTACACCTTC.